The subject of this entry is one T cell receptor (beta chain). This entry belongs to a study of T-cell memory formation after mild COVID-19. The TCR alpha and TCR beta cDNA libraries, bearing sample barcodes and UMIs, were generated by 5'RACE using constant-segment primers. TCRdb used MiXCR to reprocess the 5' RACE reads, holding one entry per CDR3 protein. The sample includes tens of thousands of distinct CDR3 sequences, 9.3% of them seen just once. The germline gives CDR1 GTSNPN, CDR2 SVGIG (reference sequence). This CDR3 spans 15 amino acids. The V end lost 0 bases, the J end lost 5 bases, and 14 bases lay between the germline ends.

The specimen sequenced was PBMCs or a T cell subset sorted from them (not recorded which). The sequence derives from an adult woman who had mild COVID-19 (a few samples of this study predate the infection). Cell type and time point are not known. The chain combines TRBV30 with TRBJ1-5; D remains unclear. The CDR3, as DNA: TGTGCCTGGAGTGTAGGGCCGTCGGTTGATCAGCCCCAGCATTTT. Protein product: CAWSVGPSVDQPQHF. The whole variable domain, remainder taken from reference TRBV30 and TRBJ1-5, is SQTIHQWPATLVQPVGSPLSLECTVEGTSNPNLYWYRQAAGRGLQLLFYSVGIGQISSEVPQNLSASRPQDRQFILSSKKLLLSDSGFYLCAWSVGPSVDQPQHFGDGTRLSIL.